The T cell receptor beta chain described here comes from a study of cytomegalovirus exposure and HLA in healthy donors. Overall study: Genetic ancestry analysis placed 81% of the 300 to 500 donors that were genotyped in the Caucasian-associated cluster.

About this clone: No antigen is known for it.

Study conclusions and caveats: One variant, a missense change in DCLRE1C, was linked in a later analysis to TCR beta V- and J-gene trimming. It was likely that a cluster of highly shared sequence variants was a sequencing artifact. Later findings reportedly placed an Asian-associated ancestry cluster below the roughly 690-donor mean for N-insertions.

13 Jbeta primers and 60 Vbeta primers were used for the PCR. TCRdb's table, derived via immunoSEQ multiplex PCR, lists solely in-frame clones and lacks some. Found here are roughly 140,000 clones, about four fifths of them singletons; the top ten hold roughly 6.7%. Trimming took 8 bases from V and 1 from J, leaving 12 bases between them. Germline V lookup: CDR1 MNHNS, CDR2 SASEGT. There are 14 residues in the CDR3. Sequencing used PBMCs. The gene calls are TRBV6-1 and TRBJ1-3, with a possible D match to TRBD1 (6 bases). This clonotype was sampled from a man in his forties or fifties in good health and CMV-seropositive. The CDR3 sequence is CASLQGGSGNTIYF. CDR3 bases: TGTGCCAGCTTACAGGGTGGATCTGGAAACACCATATATTTT.